Below, 18 T cell receptor beta chains from the same sample are listed, as sequenced in a study of yellow fever vaccine responses in identical twins. TCRdb analysed the RT-PCR reads with MiXCR anew, one entry per CDR3 protein. The sample contains about 2,500 distinct CDR3 sequences, less than 85% of which appear only once. The sample consisted of T cells from blood (PBMCs), unsorted or a sorted subset (not recorded which), taken before or after yellow fever vaccination (not recorded which). The receptors were gathered from a young woman who received the yellow fever vaccine.

The chain carries TRBV9 and TRBJ1-2; 10 nucleotides match TRBD1. Trimming at V came to 0 bases and at J to 2 bases, leaving 4 bases not matched to a gene. CDR1 is SGDLS, CDR2 YYNGEE, per germline. This CDR3 is 16 amino acids long. CDR3 region: CASSVASTGGNYGYTF. The CDR3 DNA reads as TGTGCCAGCAGCGTAGCCTCGACAGGGGGCAACTATGGCTACACCTTC.

This chain links TRBV20-1 with TRBJ1-1; unclear D gene. Germline V gene data show CDR1 as DFQATT and CDR2 as SNEGSKA (reference sequence). The CDR3 loop spans 13 amino acids. V was shortened by 0 bases and J by 0 bases, with 5 bases between the two germline ends. The CDR3 bases are TGCAGTGCTAGAGATCTGGTGAACACTGAAGCTTTCTTT. It specifies CSARDLVNTEAFF.

The chain combines TRBV27 with TRBJ1-1; tentative D call: TRBD1 (5 bases). This CDR3 comprises 13 residues. V was trimmed by 7 bases and J by 3 bases, leaving 12 bases between them. Germline-derived CDR1 and CDR2 are MNHEY and SMNVEV (reference sequence). The CDR3 coding sequence is TGTGCCAGCACCATGGGGGAACACACTGAAGCTTTCTTT. Translated: CASTMGEHTEAFF.

The chain is built from TRBV11-1 and TRBJ2-7; no reliable D call. V was clipped by 2 bases and J by 5 bases, with 13 bases between them. Per germline, CDR1 SGHAT and CDR2 FQDESV (reference sequence). The CDR3 sequence is 14 residues long. CDR3 loop: CASSLLSQVHEQYF. The CDR3 DNA is TGTGCCAGCAGCTTACTTTCCCAGGTCCACGAGCAGTACTTC.

J is TRBJ2-1 and V is TRBV10-1, with 9 positions matching TRBD1. J was trimmed by 8 bases and V by 5 bases; bases with no gene match: 10. Germline loops: CDR1 WNHNN, CDR2 SYGVQD (reference sequence). CDR3 length equals 15 residues. This chain's CDR3 is CASSQRTGARDEQFF. CDR3 in DNA: TGCGCCAGCAGTCAGAGGACAGGGGCGCGAGATGAGCAGTTCTTC.

The CDR3 nucleotides read TGTGCAAGTCCTTCTGACACACCCTCCTACGAGCAGTACTTC. It translates to CASPSDTPSYEQYF. The rearrangement joins TRBV12-2 to TRBJ2-7. TRBV12-2 is annotated as a pseudogene. CDR3 size: 14 residues.

The chain joins TRBV10-1 to TRBJ2-5, with 10 bases matching TRBD2. Per the germline V gene, CDR1 is WNHNN and CDR2 is SYGVQD (reference sequence). CDR3 length equals 15 residues. Unmatched junction bases numbered 7, after V lost 4 bases and J lost 5 bases. CDR3 DNA sequence: TGCGCCAGCAGTGGAGCTAGCGGGAGTGGTGAGACCCAGTACTTC. Its translation is CASSGASGSGETQYF.

V usage is TRBV11-1 and J usage is TRBJ1-1; D uncertain. The CDR3 is made up of 15 amino acids. Deletions cut 2 bases from V and 0 bases from J, with 10 bases between. CDR1 and CDR2 from the germline V gene are SGHAT and FQDESV (reference sequence). This CDR3 is CASSLREGMNTEAFF. The DNA for the CDR3 is TGTGCCAGCAGCTTACGGGAGGGCATGAACACTGAAGCTTTCTTT.

The V and J genes are TRBV9 and TRBJ2-1, with TRBD1 as a possible D gene (5 bases). The length of the CDR3 is 12 residues. Trimming took off 5 bases at V and 5 bases at J, with 8 bases between the two ends. CDR1 is SGDLS, CDR2 YYNGEE, per germline. The CDR3 sequence: CASSPDNNEQFF. The CDR3 region has the DNA TGTGCCAGCAGTCCGGACAACAATGAGCAGTTCTTC.

The rearrangement links TRBV11-1 to TRBJ2-1, with unresolved D. Germline CDR1 is SGHAT and CDR2 is FQDESV (reference sequence). Trimming took off 5 bases at V and 2 bases at J, with 10 bases between the two ends. There are 14 residues in the CDR3. As DNA, the CDR3 is TGTGCCAGCAGCCCCGAAACCACCTACAATGAGCAGTTCTTC. Protein product: CASSPETTYNEQFF.

The V and J genes are TRBV2 and TRBJ2-3; 9 bases map to TRBD2. Losses at the gene ends were 6 bases for V and 3 bases for J; bases not matched to a gene: 4. From germline, CDR1 is SNHLY and CDR2 FYNNEI. The length of the CDR3 is 14 residues. The CDR3 region has the DNA TGTGCCAGCAGCGGACTAGCGACGACAGATACGCAGTATTTT. It specifies CASSGLATTDTQYF.

This rearrangement joins TRBV11-2 to TRBJ1-1; D not resolved. Trimming took 6 bases from V and 5 from J, leaving 10 bases between them. The CDR3 totals 12 residues. Germline V gene data show CDR1 as SGHAT and CDR2 as FQNNGV. DNA for the CDR3: TGTGCCAGCAGACAAATGGGGACTGAAGCTTTCTTT. Translated: CASRQMGTEAFF.

V usage is TRBV10-3 and J usage is TRBJ1-5; TRBD1 matches at 8 bases. In germline, CDR1 is ENHRY, CDR2 SYGVKD. The CDR3 length is 13 residues. The V gene end was trimmed by 6 bases and the J gene end by 5 bases; junction bases not matched to a gene: 3. The CDR3 spells CAIRQGADQPQHF. The CDR3 nucleotides are TGTGCCATCAGGCAGGGGGCGGATCAGCCCCAGCATTTT.

V usage is TRBV15 and J usage is TRBJ1-5, with 9 positions matching TRBD1. J was trimmed by 0 bases and V by 3 bases; bases with no gene match: 6. Germline CDR1 LNHNV, CDR2 YYDKDF (reference sequence). The CDR3 has 17 amino acids. The CDR3 sequence: CATSSRDRAYSNQPQHF. The CDR3 bases are TGTGCCACCAGCAGCCGGGACAGGGCTTATAGCAATCAGCCCCAGCATTTT.

The gene calls are TRBV4-1 and TRBJ2-7; TRBD2 matches at 14 bases. CDR1 MGHRA and CDR2 YSYEKL come from the germline V gene. V was pared by 2 bases and J by 4 bases, with 4 bases of the junction left unmatched. The CDR3 sequence is 16 residues long. CDR3 region: CASSQTTSGRVYEQYF. Here the CDR3 DNA reads TGCGCCAGCAGCCAAACGACTAGCGGGAGGGTGTACGAGCAGTACTTC.

The V and J genes are TRBV12-3 or TRBV12-4 and TRBJ2-1, with 10 bases matching TRBD2. This CDR3 spans 17 amino acids. Losses at the gene ends were 5 bases for V and 6 bases for J; bases not matched to a gene: 13. The CDR3 region is CASSPIPGLAQSNEQFF. CDR3 coding DNA: TGTGCCAGCAGTCCAATCCCGGGACTAGCGCAGTCCAATGAGCAGTTCTTC.

CDR3 DNA sequence: TGTGCCAGCAGCTTAGAGCTAGCGGGGGCTACGAACACCGGGGAGCTGTTTTTT. Its protein product is CASSLELAGATNTGELFF. The chain uses TRBV7-6 and TRBJ2-2, with 10 positions matching TRBD2. Trimming took 1 base from V and 0 from J; bases not matched to a gene: 5. There are 18 residues in the CDR3. CDR1 is SGHVS, CDR2 FNYEAQ, per germline.

The chain employs TRBV6-2 or TRBV6-3 and TRBJ1-5; the D is unclear. The CDR3 has 16 residues. Germline lookup yields CDR1 MNHEY and CDR2 SVGEGT. Trimming pared 4 bases from V and 0 bases from J, leaving 13 bases between. CDR3 region: CASSSMTPTSNQPQHF. CDR3 in DNA: TGTGCCAGCAGTTCAATGACACCAACTAGCAATCAGCCCCAGCATTTT.